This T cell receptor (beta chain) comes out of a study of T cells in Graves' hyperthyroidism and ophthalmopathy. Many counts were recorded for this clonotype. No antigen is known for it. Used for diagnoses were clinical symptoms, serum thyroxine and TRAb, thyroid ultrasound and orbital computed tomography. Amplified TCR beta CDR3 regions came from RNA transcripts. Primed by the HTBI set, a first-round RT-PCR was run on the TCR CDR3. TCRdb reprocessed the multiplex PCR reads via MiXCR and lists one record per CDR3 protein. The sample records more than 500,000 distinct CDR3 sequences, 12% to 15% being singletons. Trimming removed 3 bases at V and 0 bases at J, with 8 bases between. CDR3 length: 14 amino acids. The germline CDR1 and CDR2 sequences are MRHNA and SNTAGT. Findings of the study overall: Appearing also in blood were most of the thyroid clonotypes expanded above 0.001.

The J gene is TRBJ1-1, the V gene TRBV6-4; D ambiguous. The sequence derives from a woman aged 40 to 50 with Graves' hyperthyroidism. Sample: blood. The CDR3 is CASSERGMNTEAFF. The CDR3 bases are TGTGCCAGCAGTGAGCGGGGAATGAACACTGAAGCTTTCTTT.